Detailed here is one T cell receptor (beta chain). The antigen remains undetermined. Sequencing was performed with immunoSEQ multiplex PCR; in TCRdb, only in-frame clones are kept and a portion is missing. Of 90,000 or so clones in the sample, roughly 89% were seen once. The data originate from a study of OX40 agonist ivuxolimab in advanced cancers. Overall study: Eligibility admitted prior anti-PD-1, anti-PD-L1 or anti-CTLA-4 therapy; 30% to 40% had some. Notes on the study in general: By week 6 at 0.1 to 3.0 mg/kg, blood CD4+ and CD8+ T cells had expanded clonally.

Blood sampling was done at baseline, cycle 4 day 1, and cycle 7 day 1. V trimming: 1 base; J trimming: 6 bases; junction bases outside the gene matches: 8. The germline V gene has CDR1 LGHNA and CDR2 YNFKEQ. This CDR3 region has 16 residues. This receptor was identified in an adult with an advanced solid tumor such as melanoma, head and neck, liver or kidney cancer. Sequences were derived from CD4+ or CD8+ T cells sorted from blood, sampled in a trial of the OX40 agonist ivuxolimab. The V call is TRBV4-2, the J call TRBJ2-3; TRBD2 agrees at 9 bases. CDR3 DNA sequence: TGTGCCAGCAGCCAAGTACCAGCGGGAGGTTTTGATACGCAGTATTTT. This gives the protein CASSQVPAGGFDTQYF.